The 31 T cell receptor beta chains below were found in one sample sequenced in a study of blood T cell repertoires in COVID-19. Method: immunoSEQ multiplex PCR; TCRdb's copy keeps in-frame clones and lacks some. The sample shows around 700,000 clones, about nine tenths of them seen only once. Sequencing input: peripheral blood. Receptors originate from a woman under 30 with acute or convalescent COVID-19.

DNA of the CDR3: TGTGCCAGCAGTTACGACTCCGGGGTGAACACTGAAGCTTTCTTT. This gives the protein CASSYDSGVNTEAFF. The V call is TRBV6-5, the J call TRBJ1-1; D call uncertain. Deletions cut 2 bases from V and 0 bases from J, with 10 bases between. The CDR3 contains 15 residues. Germline V gene lookup returns CDR1 MNHEY and CDR2 SVGAGI.

The rearrangement links TRBV7-9 to TRBJ1-5; D is uncertain. The CDR3 sequence is 14 residues long. V shed 1 base and J shed 6 bases, with 10 bases lying between them. The germline V gene has CDR1 SEHNR and CDR2 FQNEAQ (reference sequence). The CDR3 bases are TGTGCCAGCAGCTTAGGGGGAGCTTCTCAGCCCCAGCATTTT. This gives the protein CASSLGGASQPQHF.

The chain has TRBV30 and TRBJ1-2; 7 bases line up with TRBD1. This CDR3 spans 13 amino acids. Trimming took 8 bases from V and 0 from J; bases not matched to a gene: 6. In germline, CDR1 is GTSNPN, CDR2 SVGIG (reference sequence). CDR3 coding DNA: TGTGCCCAACGGACAGGAGCTAACTATGGCTACACCTTC. Translated, it gives CAQRTGANYGYTF.

This chain joins TRBV27 and TRBJ2-2, with 10 bases fitting TRBD2. The germline CDR1 and CDR2 sequences are MNHEY and SMNVEV (reference sequence). The CDR3 spans 18 residues. V trimming: 2 bases; J trimming: 6 bases; junction bases outside the gene matches: 12. The CDR3 loop reads CASSLRTSGPQGPGELFF. CDR3 DNA sequence: TGTGCCAGCAGTTTAAGGACTAGCGGCCCCCAGGGCCCCGGGGAGCTGTTTTTT.

The chain combines TRBV18 with TRBJ1-1, with 10 bases lining up with TRBD1. Germline CDR1 and CDR2: KGHSH and LQKENI. The CDR3 runs to 16 residues. With 4 bases clipped from V and 4 bases from J, the junction kept 9 bases outside the gene matches. The CDR3 loop is CASSLGQRDRGTEAFF. Written as DNA, the CDR3 is TGTGCCAGCTCACTCGGGCAGCGGGACAGGGGCACTGAAGCTTTCTTT.

The chain uses TRBV12-3 or TRBV12-4 and TRBJ2-3; D perhaps matches TRBD1 (6 bases). The CDR3 is 13 residues long. V lost 5 bases and J 5 bases, leaving 11 bases between the germline ends. The CDR3 region is CASSRTGIDTQYF. Here the CDR3 DNA reads TGTGCCAGCAGTCGAACAGGGATAGATACGCAGTATTTT.

The chain joins TRBV5-1 to TRBJ2-7; 7 positions agree with TRBD2. This CDR3 is 14 amino acids long. Germline values: CDR1 SGHRS, CDR2 YFSETQ. V shed 0 bases and J 2 bases; nucleotides not matched to a gene: 2. The CDR3 here is CASSLGEGPYEQYF. For the CDR3, the DNA is TGCGCCAGCAGCTTGGGGGAGGGCCCCTACGAGCAGTACTTC.

As to this clone: The sample carries other DNA sequences with the same CDR3. The V call is TRBV3-1 (or the pseudogene TRBV3-2), the J call TRBJ2-7, with TRBD1 matching 8 bases. J lost 7 bases, V lost 3 bases, and 2 bases had no gene match. CDR1 is LGHDT and CDR2 is YNNKEL in the germline V gene (reference sequence). The CDR3 length is 12 residues. CDR3 sequence: CASSQDRVEQYF. The DNA of the CDR3 is TGTGCCAGCAGCCAGGACAGGGTTGAGCAGTACTTC.

This CDR3 reads CASSSRSQGSEGNTIYF. The CDR3 DNA reads TGTGCCAGCAGCTCGCGGAGTCAGGGATCTGAAGGAAACACCATATATTTT. The chain links TRBV7-2 to TRBJ1-3, with D possibly matching TRBD1 (5 bases). The V and J ends lost 4 bases and 4 bases respectively, with 20 bases between them. CDR3 size: 17 residues. Germline assignment: CDR1 SGHTA and CDR2 FQGNSA.

The rearrangement joins TRBV5-1 to TRBJ1-1; TRBD1 might be the D (6 bases). CDR1 is SGHRS, CDR2 YFSETQ, per germline. Trimming removed 0 bases from V and 5 bases from J, with 14 bases in between. The CDR3 is 15 residues long. The CDR3 nucleotides read TGCGCCAGCAGCTTGGCCGGCAGGGGAGTAACTGAAGCTTTCTTT. Translation gives CASSLAGRGVTEAFF.

The chain is built from TRBV24-1 and TRBJ2-7; D might be TRBD2 (5 bases). Trimming pared 3 bases from V and 6 bases from J, leaving 17 bases between. Per the germline V gene, CDR1 is KGHDR and CDR2 is SFDVKD. The CDR3 has 15 amino acids. The CDR3 DNA sequence: TGTGCCACCAGTGATATAACCGAGGGTTCTGGCGAGCAGTACTTC. It specifies CATSDITEGSGEQYF.

This clone was seen only once. The chain couples TRBV18 to TRBJ1-1; perhaps TRBD1 as D (6 bases). V dropped 3 bases and J dropped 9 bases, with 17 bases sitting between them. Germline lookup yields CDR1 KGHSH and CDR2 LQKENI. This CDR3 has 14 residues. The CDR3 loop is CASSPSDRPPQAFF. CDR3 nucleotides: TGTGCCAGCTCACCCTCGGACAGACCTCCCCAAGCTTTCTTT.

This chain connects TRBV7-2 to TRBJ1-1; no firm D call. CDR1 and CDR2 from the germline V gene are SGHTA and FQGNSA. Deletions cut 5 bases from V and 0 bases from J, with 13 bases between. The CDR3 is 15 residues long. This CDR3 reads CASSPRRQLNTEAFF. The CDR3 DNA sequence: TGTGCCAGCAGCCCCAGGAGGCAGCTGAACACTGAAGCTTTCTTT.

The chain carries TRBV6-2 or TRBV6-3 and TRBJ2-3; perhaps TRBD1 as D (6 bases). Per the germline V gene, CDR1 is MNHEY and CDR2 is SVGEGT. The CDR3 length is 12 residues. With 4 bases removed from V and 9 bases from J, the gap between germline ends came to 11 bases. The CDR3 spells CASSSRQATQYF. The CDR3 DNA sequence: TGTGCCAGCAGTTCGCGACAGGCGACGCAGTATTTT.

J is TRBJ1-1 and V is TRBV12-5; D possibly corresponds to TRBD1 (5 bases). Germline loops: CDR1 LGHNT, CDR2 FRNRAP. The CDR3 has 13 residues. V was clipped by 0 bases and J by 8 bases, with 10 bases between them. The CDR3 DNA follows: TGTGCTAGTGGTTTGGTAGGATGGACAGAAGCTTTCTTT. This encodes CASGLVGWTEAFF.

The chain carries TRBV6-6 and TRBJ1-1, with D perhaps TRBD1 (6 bases). V lost 6 bases and J 2 bases, leaving 13 bases between the germline ends. CDR3 size: 14 residues. Germline assignment: CDR1 MNHNY and CDR2 SVGAGI (reference sequence). CDR3 protein: CASSPGQINTEAFF. DNA for the CDR3: TGTGCCAGCAGCCCCGGACAGATAAACACTGAAGCTTTCTTT.

V and J are TRBV7-9 and TRBJ2-4, with TRBD1 as a possible D gene (5 bases). The germline V gene encodes CDR1 SEHNR and CDR2 FQNEAQ (reference sequence). V was trimmed by 5 bases and J by 9 bases, leaving 20 bases between them. The CDR3 contains 15 residues. Written as DNA, the CDR3 is TGTGCCAGCAGCCCCAAGGTCGGAAGCCAGGGCATTCAGTACTTC. This sequence encodes CASSPKVGSQGIQYF.

There are a few counts of this clone. This sequence joins TRBV5-4 and TRBJ1-1; 7 bases match TRBD1. V lost 2 bases and J lost 0; bases outside the gene matches: 4. Germline-derived CDR1 and CDR2 are SGHNT and YYREEE (reference sequence). CDR3 size: 15 residues. CDR3 region: CASSLSGTVNTEAFF. The CDR3 region has the DNA TGTGCCAGCAGCTTAAGTGGGACAGTGAACACTGAAGCTTTCTTT.

V usage is TRBV30 and J usage is TRBJ1-6; 8 positions agree with TRBD1. Trimming at V came to 5 bases and at J to 5 bases, leaving 2 bases not matched to a gene. This CDR3 is 13 amino acids long. Germline CDR1 is GTSNPN and CDR2 is SVGIG (reference sequence). CDR3 sequence reads: CAWLQGDNSPLHF. The CDR3 region has the DNA TGTGCCTGGTTACAGGGGGATAATTCACCCCTCCACTTT.

The CDR3 DNA sequence: TGCGCCAGCAGCCAAACAAGGGGCTCGGGTGAAGCTTTCTTT. As protein: CASSQTRGSGEAFF. The J gene is TRBJ1-1, the V gene TRBV4-1; possibly TRBD1 for D (5 bases). The CDR3 loop spans 14 amino acids. Germline V lookup: CDR1 MGHRA, CDR2 YSYEKL. Trimming took 2 bases from V and 7 from J, leaving 14 bases between them.

V usage is TRBV7-9 and J usage is TRBJ2-2; D ambiguous. The CDR3 has 15 amino acids. Germline V gives CDR1 SEHNR, CDR2 FQNEAQ (reference sequence). V was cut by 5 bases and J by 1 base, with 11 bases left in between. The CDR3 DNA reads TGTGCCAGCAGCAAAACAGACGGGAACACCGGGGAGCTGTTTTTT. Its protein is CASSKTDGNTGELFF.

This chain uses TRBV3-1 (or the pseudogene TRBV3-2) with TRBJ2-3; perhaps TRBD1 as D (6 bases). CDR1 and CDR2 (germline): LGHDT, YNNKEL (reference sequence). The CDR3 spans 17 residues. The V gene lost 0 bases and the J gene lost 0 bases, with 13 bases spanning the gap. The chain's CDR3 is CASSQEGTGMSTDTQYF. The DNA of the CDR3 is TGTGCCAGCAGCCAAGAAGGTACAGGGATGAGCACAGATACGCAGTATTTT.

The rearrangement links TRBV7-2 to TRBJ1-2; 7 bases are a match to TRBD1. CDR1 is SGHTA and CDR2 is FQGNSA in the germline V gene. This CDR3 has 14 amino acids. V shed 5 bases, J shed 5 bases, and the junction held 8 bases outside the gene matches. The chain's CDR3 is CASSTDRFSYGYTF. In nucleotides, the CDR3 is TGTGCCAGCAGCACGGACAGGTTTAGTTATGGCTACACCTTC.

J is TRBJ2-3 and V is TRBV5-4, with D perhaps matching TRBD1 (6 bases). Trimming took 3 bases from V and 3 from J, leaving 14 bases between them. CDR3 length equals 15 residues. Germline V CDR1 and CDR2: SGHNT, YYREEE (reference sequence). The chain's CDR3 is CASSSGSGETDTQYF. The CDR3 DNA follows: TGTGCCAGCAGCTCCGGCTCAGGGGAGACAGATACGCAGTATTTT.

This chain connects TRBV18 to TRBJ1-2; D possibly corresponds to TRBD1 (5 bases). This CDR3 is 16 amino acids long. The germline V and J ends were trimmed by 5 bases and 3 bases, with 19 bases remaining between them. The germline V gene encodes CDR1 KGHSH and CDR2 LQKENI. The CDR3 spells CASSSTRGFSDYGYTF. CDR3 nucleotides: TGTGCCAGCTCATCGACCCGGGGGTTCAGTGACTATGGCTACACCTTC.

V is TRBV29-1 and J is TRBJ2-2; 7 nucleotides agree with TRBD2. Per germline, CDR1 SQVTM and CDR2 ANQGSEA. The CDR3 is 15 amino acids. The J segment lost 0 bases and the V segment lost 4 bases, leaving 5 bases of the junction unmatched. CDR3 bases: TGCAGCGTTGCCGCTAGCGGTGCGAACACCGGGGAGCTGTTTTTT. This codes for CSVAASGANTGELFF.

The chain links TRBV18 to TRBJ2-2; 9 nucleotides agree with TRBD1. This CDR3 region has 16 residues. After removal of 6 bases from V and 4 bases from J, the junction contained 9 bases not matched to a gene. Germline loops: CDR1 KGHSH, CDR2 LQKENI. The CDR3 DNA reads as TGTGCCAGCTCGCATCCGGGACAGGGCTTCACCGGGGAGCTGTTTTTT. It specifies CASSHPGQGFTGELFF.

The chain combines TRBV21-1 with TRBJ1-2. TRBV21-1 has pseudogene status. This CDR3 spans 15 amino acids. The CDR3 DNA is TGTGCCAGCAGCAAAGTCGGGGGGCGGCTATATGGCTACACCTTC. Amino acids: CASSKVGGRLYGYTF.

The chain joins TRBV27 to TRBJ2-1; 11 nucleotides match TRBD2. The CDR3 length is 16 residues. The germline V gene encodes CDR1 MNHEY and CDR2 SMNVEV (reference sequence). The junction had 13 bases not matched to a gene; V was cut back by 6 bases and J by 9 bases. The CDR3 coding sequence is TGTGCCAGCAGGCCTCAGGGACTAGCGGACGGGGTTGAGCAGTTCTTC. Protein: CASRPQGLADGVEQFF.

The chain is built from TRBV6-5 and TRBJ1-2, with 7 bases fitting TRBD1. V shed 5 bases and J 7 bases; nucleotides not matched to a gene: 7. CDR3 size: 13 residues. The germline CDR1 and CDR2 sequences are MNHEY and SVGAGI. The CDR3 nucleotides read TGTGCCAGCAGTACAGGGGAAGTGTTTGGCTACACCTTC. It translates to CASSTGEVFGYTF.

The chain uses TRBV7-3 and TRBJ2-1; tentatively, D is TRBD2 (6 bases). Deletions cut 4 bases from V and 9 bases from J, with 13 bases between. There are 13 residues in the CDR3. Germline V gene sequence: CDR1 SGHTA, CDR2 FQGTGA. Here the CDR3 reads CASSSTRLGEQFF. The CDR3, as DNA: TGTGCCAGCAGCTCGACTAGGCTTGGTGAGCAGTTCTTC.